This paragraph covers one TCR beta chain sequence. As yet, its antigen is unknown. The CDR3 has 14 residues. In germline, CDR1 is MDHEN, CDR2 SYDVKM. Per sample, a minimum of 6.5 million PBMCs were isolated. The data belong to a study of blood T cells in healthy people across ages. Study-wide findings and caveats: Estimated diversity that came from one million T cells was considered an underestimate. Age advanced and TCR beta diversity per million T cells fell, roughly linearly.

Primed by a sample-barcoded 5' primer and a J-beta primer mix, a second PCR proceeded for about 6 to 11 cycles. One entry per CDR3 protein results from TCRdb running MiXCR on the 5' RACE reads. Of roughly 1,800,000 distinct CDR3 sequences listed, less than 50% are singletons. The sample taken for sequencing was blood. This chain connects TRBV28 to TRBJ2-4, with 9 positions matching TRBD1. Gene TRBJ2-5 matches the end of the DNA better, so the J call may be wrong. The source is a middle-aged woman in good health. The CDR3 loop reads CASSNRGRYETQYF. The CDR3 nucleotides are TGTGCCAGCAGTAACAGGGGGCGGTACGAGACCCAGTACTTC.